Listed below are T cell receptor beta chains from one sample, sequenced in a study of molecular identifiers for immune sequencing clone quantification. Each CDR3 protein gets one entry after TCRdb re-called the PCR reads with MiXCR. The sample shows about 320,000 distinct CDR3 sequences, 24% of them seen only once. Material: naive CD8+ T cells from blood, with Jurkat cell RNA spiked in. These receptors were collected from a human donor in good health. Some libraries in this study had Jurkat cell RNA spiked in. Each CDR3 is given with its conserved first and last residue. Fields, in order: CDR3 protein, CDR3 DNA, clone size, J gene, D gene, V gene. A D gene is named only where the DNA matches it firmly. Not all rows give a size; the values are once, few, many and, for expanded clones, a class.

cdr3_aa: CASSLRAGGAYGYTF
cdr3_nt: TGTGCCAGCAGTTTACGGGCAGGGGGCGCCTATGGCTACACCTTC
clone_size: few
j_call: TRBJ1-2
d_call: TRBD1
v_call: TRBV27

cdr3_aa: CASSEGWGDVREAFF
cdr3_nt: TGTGCCAGCAGTGAAGGTTGGGGAGACGTTCGTGAAGCTTTCTTT
clone_size: many
j_call: TRBJ1-1
d_call: .
v_call: TRBV25-1

cdr3_aa: CASSLAYGTGVVDTQYF
cdr3_nt: TGTGCCAGCAGCTTAGCGTACGGGACAGGGGTTGTGGATACGCAGTATTTT
clone_size: many
j_call: TRBJ2-3
d_call: TRBD1
v_call: TRBV7-9

cdr3_aa: CASSPHDRGRNYGYTF
cdr3_nt: TGTGCCAGCAGCCCTCACGACAGGGGGCGCAACTATGGCTACACCTTC
clone_size: many
j_call: TRBJ1-2
d_call: TRBD1
v_call: TRBV28

cdr3_aa: CASSPTQGENTEAFF
cdr3_nt: TGTGCCAGCAGTCCTACTCAAGGAGAGAACACTGAAGCTTTCTTT
clone_size: few
j_call: TRBJ1-1
d_call: .
v_call: TRBV12-3/TRBV12-4

cdr3_aa: CASSQSWGAGYEQYF
cdr3_nt: TGTGCCAGCAGCCAGTCGTGGGGGGCCGGGTACGAGCAGTACTTC
clone_size: .
j_call: TRBJ2-7
d_call: .
v_call: TRBV5-5

cdr3_aa: CASSDPDRGLGQPQHF
cdr3_nt: TGTGCCAGTAGTGACCCGGACAGGGGGCTAGGTCAGCCCCAGCATTTT
clone_size: few
j_call: TRBJ1-5
d_call: TRBD1
v_call: TRBV19

cdr3_aa: CASSLKFNTEAFF
cdr3_nt: TGTGCCAGCTCCCTGAAATTTAACACTGAAGCTTTCTTT
clone_size: .
j_call: TRBJ1-1
d_call: .
v_call: TRBV18

cdr3_aa: CASSSSGWNEQFF
cdr3_nt: TGTGCCAGCAGCTCATCGGGGTGGAATGAGCAGTTCTTC
clone_size: few
j_call: TRBJ2-1
d_call: .
v_call: TRBV6-2/TRBV6-3

cdr3_aa: CAISDTGLAGYTDTQYF
cdr3_nt: TGTGCCATCAGTGACACTGGGCTAGCGGGGTACACAGATACGCAGTATTTT
clone_size: few
j_call: TRBJ2-3
d_call: TRBD2
v_call: TRBV10-3

cdr3_aa: CASSIAGGPLDEQYF
cdr3_nt: TGTGCCAGTAGTATTGCTGGGGGGCCGTTGGACGAGCAGTACTTC
clone_size: few
j_call: TRBJ2-7
d_call: .
v_call: TRBV19

cdr3_aa: CASSSEAQGSQETQYF
cdr3_nt: TGTGCCAGTAGTTCGGAGGCCCAGGGTTCCCAAGAGACCCAGTACTTC
clone_size: many
j_call: TRBJ2-5
d_call: .
v_call: TRBV19

cdr3_aa: CASSPRSNQPQHF
cdr3_nt: TGTGCCAGCAGCCCGCGTAGCAATCAGCCCCAGCATTTT
clone_size: .
j_call: TRBJ1-5
d_call: .
v_call: TRBV6-5

cdr3_aa: CASSQIFYRGNQPQHF
cdr3_nt: TGTGCCAGCAGCCAAATTTTTTACAGGGGTAATCAGCCCCAGCATTTT
clone_size: few
j_call: TRBJ1-5
d_call: TRBD1
v_call: TRBV3-1

cdr3_aa: CASSPETSGFGGSYEQYF
cdr3_nt: TGTGCCAGCAGTCCAGAGACTAGCGGGTTTGGAGGGTCCTACGAGCAGTACTTC
clone_size: few
j_call: TRBJ2-7
d_call: TRBD2
v_call: TRBV27

cdr3_aa: CASSMGRLNTEAFF
cdr3_nt: TGTGCCAGTAGTATGGGACGGTTGAACACTGAAGCTTTCTTT
clone_size: .
j_call: TRBJ1-1
d_call: .
v_call: TRBV19

cdr3_aa: CASSLDVNTEALF
cdr3_nt: TGTGCCAGCAGCTTGGATGTGAACACTGAAGCTCTCTTT
clone_size: .
j_call: TRBJ1-1
d_call: .
v_call: TRBV5-6

cdr3_aa: CASRGGWTDTQYF
cdr3_nt: TGTGCCAGCAGGGGGGGATGGACAGATACGCAGTATTTT
clone_size: many
j_call: TRBJ2-3
d_call: .
v_call: TRBV25-1

cdr3_aa: CASSDLGGAPEDTQYF
cdr3_nt: TGTGCCAGTAGTGACTTGGGGGGGGCCCCAGAAGATACGCAGTATTTT
clone_size: few
j_call: TRBJ2-3
d_call: .
v_call: TRBV19

cdr3_aa: CASSYSPSFLGYTF
cdr3_nt: TGTGCCAGCAGTTACTCTCCCAGCTTTCTTGGCTACACCTTC
clone_size: few
j_call: TRBJ1-2
d_call: .
v_call: TRBV6-2/TRBV6-3

cdr3_aa: CASRGQGAYQPRHF
cdr3_nt: TGTGCCAGCAGGGGACAGGGGGCTTATCAGCCCCGGCATTTT
clone_size: once
j_call: TRBJ1-5
d_call: TRBD1
v_call: TRBV27

cdr3_aa: CASSEPRTGKTYEQYF
cdr3_nt: TGTGCCAGCAGTGAACCCAGGACAGGGAAAACCTACGAGCAGTACTTC
clone_size: few
j_call: TRBJ2-7
d_call: TRBD1
v_call: TRBV25-1

cdr3_aa: CASSLLDGATDTQYF
cdr3_nt: TGTGCCAGCAGTTTATTAGATGGCGCCACAGATACGCAGTATTTT
clone_size: few
j_call: TRBJ2-3
d_call: .
v_call: TRBV27

cdr3_aa: CASSLAIPAGFQETQYF
cdr3_nt: TGTGCCAGCAGCTTAGCGATCCCCGCGGGTTTCCAAGAGACCCAGTACTTC
clone_size: .
j_call: TRBJ2-5
d_call: .
v_call: TRBV7-9

cdr3_aa: CSANGQRYSYEQYF
cdr3_nt: TGCAGTGCTAACGGACAGAGATACTCCTACGAGCAGTACTTC
clone_size: few
j_call: TRBJ2-7
d_call: .
v_call: TRBV20-1

cdr3_aa: CSAREVTITVF
cdr3_nt: TGCAGTGCTAGAGAGGTTACCATAACTGTTTTT
clone_size: few
j_call: TRBJ1-4
d_call: .
v_call: TRBV20-1

cdr3_aa: CASSFSNDRVGTDTQYF
cdr3_nt: TGTGCCAGCAGCTTTTCAAACGACAGGGTCGGCACAGATACGCAGTATTTT
clone_size: many
j_call: TRBJ2-3
d_call: TRBD1
v_call: TRBV7-9

cdr3_aa: CASSMGQLGSNQPQHF
cdr3_nt: TGCGCCAGCAGCATGGGACAGCTGGGGAGCAATCAGCCCCAGCATTTT
clone_size: many
j_call: TRBJ1-5
d_call: TRBD1
v_call: TRBV5-1

cdr3_aa: CSAIPLTGTEAFF
cdr3_nt: TGCAGTGCTATCCCCCTCACAGGCACTGAAGCTTTCTTT
clone_size: few
j_call: TRBJ1-1
d_call: .
v_call: TRBV20-1

cdr3_aa: CARSPPGAPYEQYF
cdr3_nt: TGTGCCCGCAGCCCACCCGGAGCCCCCTACGAGCAGTACTTC
clone_size: .
j_call: TRBJ2-7
d_call: .
v_call: TRBV7-9

cdr3_aa: CSVDEGRGAEAFF
cdr3_nt: TGCAGCGTTGATGAGGGGCGCGGGGCTGAAGCTTTCTTT
clone_size: .
j_call: TRBJ1-1
d_call: .
v_call: TRBV29-1

cdr3_aa: CASSIAGGFSYEQYF
cdr3_nt: TGTGCCAGTAGTATAGCGGGCGGTTTCTCCTACGAGCAGTACTTC
clone_size: few
j_call: TRBJ2-7
d_call: .
v_call: TRBV19

cdr3_aa: CAWSPRGRGSWEQYF
cdr3_nt: TGTGCCTGGAGCCCCAGGGGCAGGGGATCGTGGGAGCAGTACTTC
clone_size: .
j_call: TRBJ2-7
d_call: .
v_call: TRBV30

cdr3_aa: CSAAGGSGDTEAFF
cdr3_nt: TGCAGCGCTGCGGGGGGTTCGGGCGACACTGAAGCTTTCTTT
clone_size: many
j_call: TRBJ1-1
d_call: .
v_call: TRBV29-1

cdr3_aa: CASSTPGTSDNEQFF
cdr3_nt: TGTGCCAGCAGCACCCCCGGGACTAGCGACAATGAGCAGTTCTTC
clone_size: .
j_call: TRBJ2-1
d_call: TRBD2
v_call: TRBV11-2

cdr3_aa: CASSLSGYNTDTQYF
cdr3_nt: TGTGCCAGCAGCTTAAGTGGGTATAACACAGATACGCAGTATTTT
clone_size: .
j_call: TRBJ2-3
d_call: .
v_call: TRBV7-8

cdr3_aa: CASSPPNRDREKLFF
cdr3_nt: TGCGCCAGCAGCCCCCCGAACAGGGATCGAGAAAAACTGTTTTTT
clone_size: many
j_call: TRBJ1-4
d_call: .
v_call: TRBV4-1

cdr3_aa: CASSQARNQPQHF
cdr3_nt: TGCGCCAGCAGCCAAGCCAGGAATCAGCCCCAGCATTTT
clone_size: many
j_call: TRBJ1-5
d_call: .
v_call: TRBV4-1

cdr3_aa: CASKEGAYGYTF
cdr3_nt: TGTGCCAGCAAGGAGGGGGCCTATGGCTACACCTTC
clone_size: many
j_call: TRBJ1-2
d_call: TRBD1
v_call: TRBV7-6

cdr3_aa: CSSSLGGGTEAFF
cdr3_nt: TGTTCCAGCAGCTTAGGAGGGGGAACTGAAGCTTTCTTT
clone_size: .
j_call: TRBJ1-1
d_call: .
v_call: TRBV7-9

cdr3_aa: CASSSETSGVADTQYF
cdr3_nt: TGTGCCAGCAGCTCAGAGACTAGCGGGGTGGCAGATACGCAGTATTTT
clone_size: few
j_call: TRBJ2-3
d_call: TRBD2
v_call: TRBV7-8

cdr3_aa: CASSLGNRDRVKDLSGANVLTF
cdr3_nt: TGTGCCAGCAGCTTAGGAAACCGGGACAGGGTAAAGGATCTCTCTGGGGCCAACGTCCTGACTTTC
clone_size: few
j_call: TRBJ2-6
d_call: TRBD1
v_call: TRBV11-2

cdr3_aa: CASRPGQGSPHEQYF
cdr3_nt: TGTGCCAGCAGGCCGGGGCAGGGGAGTCCCCACGAGCAGTACTTC
clone_size: few
j_call: TRBJ2-7
d_call: .
v_call: TRBV2

cdr3_aa: CASSQDGAGLHTEAFF
cdr3_nt: TGCGCCAGCAGCCAAGATGGGGCGGGGCTGCACACTGAAGCTTTCTTT
clone_size: .
j_call: TRBJ1-1
d_call: .
v_call: TRBV4-3